This T cell receptor beta chain was captured by sequencing in a study of monozygotic twins with inflammatory bowel disease. Whole-study results and caveats: Repertoire similarity did not differ between concordant and discordant twins, possibly owing to limited power. Patient repertoire variability may have increased through differing immunosuppressive treatments.

Blood (under 2.6 ml) was collected from every donor individually. RNA in its total form was extracted from whole blood, and T cells were not sorted. The germline V gene encodes CDR1 SGHTA and CDR2 FQGNSA. The CDR3 runs 12 residues. Remarks on this clonotype: Its antigen is not identified.

TCRdb reprocessed the 5' RACE reads, with one entry per CDR3 protein and no DNA. The data show some 200,000 distinct CDR3 sequences, and the top ten clones hold 7.5% to 9.5%. The source material was blood. V is TRBV7-2 and J is TRBJ2-1. This TCR was sampled from a human donor with ulcerative colitis or Crohn's disease, or a healthy co-twin of an affected twin (not recorded which). The CDR3 reads CASSRLRNEQFF.